The 9 T cell receptor beta chains given below trace back to one sample, sequenced in a study of cytomegalovirus exposure and HLA in healthy donors. Use of 60 Vbeta and 13 Jbeta primers characterized the PCR. Here immunoSEQ multiplex PCR was the method, and the copy in TCRdb shows in-frame clones only, minus some. This sample has about 130,000 clones, with roughly 79% found just once. The sequenced sample was PBMCs. These receptors were collected from a woman in her fifties or sixties in good health and CMV-seronegative.

The J gene is TRBJ2-1, the V gene TRBV29-1; 12 bases match TRBD2. The V and J ends lost 1 base and 9 bases, in that order; junction bases with no gene match: 7. This CDR3 is 15 amino acids long. Germline lookup yields CDR1 SQVTM and CDR2 ANQGSEA. This chain's CDR3 is CSVEGTSGTIPEQFF. Written as DNA, the CDR3 is TGCAGCGTTGAAGGGACTAGCGGGACCATTCCTGAGCAGTTCTTC.

The count of this clone is one. The J gene is TRBJ2-5, the V gene TRBV25-1; 10 nucleotides match TRBD1. V shed 5 bases and J 3 bases; nucleotides not matched to a gene: 15. There are 18 residues in the CDR3. Germline V gene data show CDR1 as MGHDK and CDR2 as SYGVNS. The CDR3 here is CASSPLGPRQGAEETQYF. The CDR3 region has the DNA TGTGCCAGCAGTCCCCTAGGCCCCCGACAGGGGGCTGAAGAGACCCAGTACTTC.

The chain has TRBV5-6 and TRBJ2-1, with TRBD1 as a possible D gene (6 bases). Trimming cost V 0 bases and J 2 bases, with 12 bases left between them. CDR1 is SGHDT and CDR2 is YYEEEE in the germline V gene. The CDR3 sequence is 16 residues long. DNA of the CDR3: TGTGCCAGCAGCTTGGCCGGACAGCGAACCTACAATGAGCAGTTCTTC. Protein: CASSLAGQRTYNEQFF.

The rearrangement links TRBV7-9 to TRBJ1-1; D is unclear. CDR1 SEHNR and CDR2 FQNEAQ come from the germline V gene (reference sequence). V lost 3 bases and J lost 1, with 12 bases in between. The CDR3 is made up of 15 amino acids. The CDR3 bases are TGTGCCAGCAGCTTTGAGGGTCTCGGGAACACTGAAGCTTTCTTT. Encoded protein: CASSFEGLGNTEAFF.

The rearrangement uses TRBV28 and TRBJ2-7, with D unresolved. Germline lookup yields CDR1 MDHEN and CDR2 SYDVKM. Trimming took 3 bases from V and 1 from J, leaving 13 bases between them. There are 15 residues in the CDR3. As DNA, the CDR3 is TGTGCCAGCAGTTTGGGCAATTTAAGATCCTACGAGCAGTACGTC. Residues: CASSLGNLRSYEQYV.

The V gene is TRBV2, the J gene TRBJ2-2; 7 positions match TRBD2. The junction had 6 bases not matched to a gene; V was cut back by 7 bases and J by 4 bases. There are 14 residues in the CDR3. Germline loops: CDR1 SNHLY, CDR2 FYNNEI. In DNA form, the CDR3 reads TGTGCCAGCACCCGACTAGCTTCCACCGGGGAGCTGTTTTTT. Its translation: CASTRLASTGELFF. The full variable domain, in which reference TRBV2 and TRBJ2-2 provide the parts outside the CDR3, is EPEVTQTPSHQVTQMGQEVILRCVPISNHLYFYWYRQILGQKVEFLVSFYNNEISEKSEIFDDQFSVERPDGSNFTLKIRSTKLEDSAMYFCASTRLASTGELFFGEGSRLTVL.

The chain has TRBV7-2 and TRBJ2-1; the match to TRBD1 covers 8 bases. Losses at the gene ends were 4 bases for V and 5 bases for J; bases not matched to a gene: 13. Per germline, CDR1 SGHTA and CDR2 FQGNSA. The CDR3 is made up of 17 amino acids. The CDR3 nucleotides are TGTGCCAGCAGCTCATACCCGCCCGGGACAGGAGACAATGAGCAGTTCTTC. Encoded protein: CASSSYPPGTGDNEQFF.

The rearrangement links TRBV30 to TRBJ1-2, with TRBD1 identical over 9 bases. The CDR3 covers 15 residues. After removal of 4 bases from V and 7 bases from J, the junction contained 13 bases not matched to a gene. The germline V gene encodes CDR1 GTSNPN and CDR2 SVGIG (reference sequence). The CDR3 is CAWTPNGQGKGGYTF. The CDR3 region has the DNA TGTGCCTGGACCCCAAACGGACAGGGGAAGGGTGGCTACACCTTC.

In DNA, the CDR3 is TGTGCCAGCAGCCAAGGGACTAGCGGGGGGTACAATGAGCAGTTCTTC. Translating gives CASSQGTSGGYNEQFF. V and J are TRBV4-2 and TRBJ2-1; 14 bases line up with TRBD2. V shed 1 base, J shed 4 bases, and the junction held 0 bases outside the gene matches. This CDR3 comprises 16 residues. The germline V gene encodes CDR1 LGHNA and CDR2 YNFKEQ.